The present TCR beta chain was sequenced within a study of blood T cell repertoires in COVID-19 (dated by TCRdb to 2020 to 2021). The study in broad terms: Samples covering the acute and convalescent phases of COVID-19 were provided by collaborators in the United States, Italy and Spain. The samples were drawn from the first 160 participants of the ongoing ImmuneRACE study and from some 1,300 subjects provided by 6 global collaborators. The prospective study material was composed of cDNA or gDNA derived from T cells, B-cell-depleted T cells, or PBMCs. The sample metadata nearly always contained a de-identified subject ID, COVID-19 status, age in years and sex. The dataset comprised deeply sampled blood TCRbeta repertoires from subjects exposed to, actively infected with, or recovered from COVID-19. The repertoires were released in a freely available public database intended as a resource for research on the immune response to SARS-CoV-2. Where available, HLA class I and class II types were taken from metadata supplied by the sample provider and were not determined by assay-based typing. Summary of the overall study and its limitations: How much clinical and demographic metadata was included differed by source and by participant, and the metadata was provided uncurated.

As concerns this clone: Its target antigen remains unknown. No base quality values were provided; no much bigger clone lies one nucleotide off.

Enrolling through a virtual design, the prospective study's participants ranged in age from roughly 18 to 95 years and lived across about two dozen United States geographic areas. In the prospective study, cohorts were assigned on the basis of participant-reported clinical history obtained from a screening survey and a study questionnaire. A participant counted as exposed if, within 2 weeks of entering the study, that participant had been in contact with someone who had a PCR-confirmed or clinician-diagnosed COVID-19 case. Each participant in the prospective study had whole blood, serum and a nasopharyngeal or oropharyngeal swab collected by mobile phlebotomists. Over a roughly 2-month period, participants in the prospective study had the option of providing additional blood draws and questionnaires. Before DNA extraction, prospective study blood samples were shipped either frozen or at room temperature.

The immunoSEQ Assay, a bias-controlled multiplex PCR, was used to amplify TCRbeta CDR3 regions from genomic DNA. On the authors' methods: The number of nucleated cells in each sample was estimated by amplification of reference gene primers within the assay. To quantify the absolute abundance of each unique TCRbeta CDR3 rearrangement, sequence reads were collapsed and filtered. For each sample, productive Simpson clonality was calculated by taking the square root of Simpson's diversity index across productive rearrangements. TCRdb holds this immuneACCESS table with in-frame rearrangements only. Some clones are missing; in checked studies, unresolved V genes explain under half, and the rest has no known cause. D and trimming were read from the DNA, whereas the V and J calls and clone size are those reported in that table. The sample table contains about 180,000 clones; only one count was recorded for approximately 80% of them. The ten largest clones take up roughly 14% of the sample.

The junction shows trimming of 5 bases on V and 4 bases on J, and the gene matches do not reach 6 bases of it. Including cysteine and phenylalanine, the CDR3 has 16 amino acids. Here the CDR3 DNA is all that survives: 48 bases in frame from base 1. CDR1 and CDR2 were assigned from the germline V gene (reference sequence) as SEHNR and FQNEAQ. The sample consisted of PBMCs or T cells enriched from blood (not recorded which). This clonotype was sampled from a man in his fifties or sixties who had been exposed to COVID-19. The chain is assembled from TRBV7-9 and TRBJ1-4; 11 junctional bases match TRBD1. The DNA sequence is as follows: TGTGCCAGCAGCCTAGGACAGGGGGCGAATAATGAAAAACTGTTTTTT. Its translation reads: CASSLGQGANNEKLFF.